The entry below describes one T cell receptor (beta chain). Measured with immunoSEQ multiplex PCR; TCRdb has only the in-frame clones, and not every one. Here the sample spans about 77,000 clones, 75% to 90% being singletons. The V and J ends lost 1 base and 10 bases, in that order; junction bases with no gene match: 8. The CDR3 runs 15 residues. Germline V gene lookup returns CDR1 SEHNR and CDR2 FQNEAQ (reference sequence). This specimen comes from a study of T cell changes during pregnancy in multiple sclerosis. V and J are TRBV7-9 and TRBJ2-1; 9 nucleotides match TRBD2. The sample was peripheral blood, taken before pregnancy. The TCR originated in a female donor with multiple sclerosis, enrolled in a pregnancy study. This chain's CDR3 is CASSLDSRGGREQFF. In DNA, the CDR3 is TGTGCCAGCAGCTTAGACTCGCGGGGGGGCAGGGAGCAGTTCTTC.